This record concerns one T cell receptor beta chain sequence. The antigen is unknown. Treatment described: oral pan-JAK inhibitor, 5-10 mg twice daily. Extracted RNA was reverse transcribed, and the resulting cDNA served as sequencing template. The method was immunoSEQ multiplex PCR; TCRdb's version includes in-frame clones alone and lacks a portion of them. The table has 150,000 or so clones, 85% to 90% seen once. These data originate in a study of CD8+ T cells in alopecia areata. General study findings and limits: Whereas mice showed it more clearly, TCR sharing across patients was murkier, possibly because of HLA. Links between baseline CD8+ expansion and response need larger treated cohorts. Tissue-resident alphabeta T cells belonging to normal skin likewise get sequenced within scalp specimens.

CDR1 is LNHNV and CDR2 is YYDKDF in the germline V gene (reference sequence). Trimming took 0 bases from V and 4 from J; bases not matched to a gene: 4. The CDR3 is 15 residues long. The J gene is TRBJ2-7, the V gene TRBV15; 9 bases align to TRBD1. The sample in question was CD8+ T cells sorted from blood, obtained at week 4, from a patient treated with tofacitinib. The TCR was taken from a human donor with alopecia areata. CDR3 region: CATSRDRGQGYEQYF. The CDR3 nucleotides are TGTGCCACCAGCAGAGATCGGGGACAGGGTTACGAGCAGTACTTC.